Below, 21 T cell receptor beta chains from the same sample are listed, as sequenced in a study of technical replicates of blood from several donors. Assay: immunoSEQ multiplex PCR; the TCRdb copy retains only in-frame clones and omits some. The repertoire consists of roughly 85,000 clones, with 94% occurring once and the leading ten covering around 0.25%. Sequencing was done on a sample of T cells isolated from PBMCs. These receptors were obtained from a human donor in good health.

The V gene is TRBV7-2, the J gene TRBJ2-3; 11 bases map to TRBD2. The CDR3 length is 16 residues. V was clipped by 5 bases and J by 6 bases; unmatched bases: 10. Germline V gene sequence: CDR1 SGHTA, CDR2 FQGNSA. CDR3 bases: TGTGCCAGCAGCCCAACTAGCGGGAGTGTTGTCGATACGCAGTATTTT. Its translation: CASSPTSGSVVDTQYF. The full variable domain, in which reference TRBV7-2 and TRBJ2-3 provide the parts outside the CDR3, is GAGVSQSPSNKVTEKGKDVELRCDPISGHTALYWYRQSLGQGLEFLIYFQGNSAPDKSGLPSDRFSAERTGGSVSTLTIQRTQQEDSAVYLCASSPTSGSVVDTQYFGPGTRLTVL.

Points on this clone: The junction departs from germline at one end; a sequencing error may be responsible. V gene TRBV7-7 combines with J gene TRBJ2-5; TRBD1 aligns across 10 bases. Germline V gives CDR1 SSHAT, CDR2 FNYEAQ (reference sequence). The CDR3 contains 15 residues. CDR3: CASSFGTGDQETQYF. In DNA, the CDR3 is TGTGCTAGCAGCTTCGGGACAGGGGACCAAGAGACCCAGTACTTC.

The chain links TRBV28 to TRBJ1-2; D may be TRBD1 (5 bases). The CDR3 totals 14 residues. V dropped 6 bases and J dropped 5 bases, with 16 bases sitting between them. CDR1 is MDHEN and CDR2 is SYDVKM in the germline V gene. The DNA for the CDR3 is TGTGCCAGCAGCCTCACGGGGGGGAGGTATGGCTACACCTTC. This codes for CASSLTGGRYGYTF.

The genes are TRBV6-1 and TRBJ1-1, with no clear D. Germline V lookup: CDR1 MNHNS, CDR2 SASEGT. The CDR3 sequence is 12 residues long. V lost 2 bases, J lost 7 bases, and 8 bases lay in between. This CDR3 is CASSEFGLEAFF. CDR3 nucleotide sequence: TGTGCCAGCAGTGAATTTGGACTTGAAGCTTTCTTT.

The chain uses TRBV2 and TRBJ2-7; possible D gene TRBD1, 6 bases. The CDR3 consists of 13 residues. Per germline, CDR1 SNHLY and CDR2 FYNNEI. The V gene lost 6 bases and the J gene lost 2 bases, with 11 bases spanning the gap. CDR3 amino acids: CASRLRDTYEQYF. The CDR3 coding sequence is TGTGCCAGCAGGTTAAGGGACACCTACGAGCAGTACTTC. The variable domain in full, with the rest retrieved from reference TRBV2 and TRBJ2-7, is EPEVTQTPSHQVTQMGQEVILRCVPISNHLYFYWYRQILGQKVEFLVSFYNNEISEKSEIFDDQFSVERPDGSNFTLKIRSTKLEDSAMYFCASRLRDTYEQYFGPGTRLTVT.

V is TRBV30 and J is TRBJ1-5; D is unresolved. The germline V and J ends were trimmed by 0 bases and 6 bases, with 9 bases remaining between them. Germline loops: CDR1 GTSNPN, CDR2 SVGIG (reference sequence). The CDR3 is made up of 13 amino acids. In DNA, the CDR3 is TGTGCCTGGAGTGTTGAGGGCACTCAGCCCCAGCATTTT. It encodes CAWSVEGTQPQHF.

This clone occurred once. The V gene is TRBV6-1, the J gene TRBJ2-7; 13 bases fit TRBD2. The germline V gene has CDR1 MNHNS and CDR2 SASEGT. V lost 4 bases and J lost 5; bases outside the gene matches: 11. The CDR3 covers 17 residues. CDR3: CASSGGLAGLHFDEQYF. CDR3 nucleotides: TGTGCCAGCAGTGGGGGACTAGCGGGATTACATTTCGACGAGCAGTACTTC.

This sequence joins TRBV11-3 and TRBJ2-3, with a weak D call TRBD2 (7 bases). This CDR3 region has 14 residues. The V end lost 5 bases, the J end lost 3 bases, and 12 bases lay between the germline ends. Germline V lookup: CDR1 SGHNT, CDR2 YENEEA. The CDR3 spells CASSPRGGTDTQYF. In nucleotides, the CDR3 is TGTGCCAGCAGCCCAAGGGGGGGAACAGATACGCAGTATTTT.

The gene calls are TRBV25-1 and TRBJ2-7; D ambiguous. Germline V gene data show CDR1 as MGHDK and CDR2 as SYGVNS. V was shortened by 3 bases and J by 3 bases, with 6 bases between the two germline ends. The CDR3 loop spans 12 amino acids. CDR3 in amino acids: CASSDRGYEQYF. The CDR3 coding sequence is TGTGCCAGCAGTGACCGAGGCTACGAGCAGTACTTC.

This clone has a single count. The J gene is TRBJ1-4, the V gene TRBV2, with 7 bases aligning to TRBD1. The V segment lost 5 bases and the J segment 2 bases; nucleotides outside the gene matches: 5. The CDR3 has 15 residues. Germline CDR1 SNHLY, CDR2 FYNNEI. This CDR3 reads CASSTGTVTNEKLFF. The CDR3, as DNA: TGTGCCAGCAGTACCGGGACAGTCACTAATGAAAAACTGTTTTTT.

The CDR3 sequence: CASSQDRGETQYF. CDR3 nucleotides: TGCGCCAGCAGCCAAGACAGGGGCGAGACCCAGTACTTC. The chain joins TRBV4-1 to TRBJ2-5, with D possibly matching TRBD1 (6 bases). This CDR3 has 13 amino acids. The germline gives CDR1 MGHRA, CDR2 YSYEKL. V was pared by 0 bases and J by 5 bases, with 7 bases between.

The chain employs TRBV4-1 and TRBJ1-6; D may be TRBD1 (6 bases). This CDR3 is 18 amino acids long. Germline CDR1 and CDR2: MGHRA and YSYEKL. The V and J ends lost 0 bases and 8 bases respectively, with 20 bases between them. CDR3 residues: CASSQEGSGGQRYSPLHF. The CDR3 nucleotides are TGCGCCAGCAGCCAAGAGGGTTCGGGGGGGCAGCGGTATTCACCCCTCCACTTT.

The chain is built from TRBV15 and TRBJ1-5; no reliable D call. The V gene's germline CDR1 is LNHNV and CDR2 YYDKDF (reference sequence). The CDR3 runs to 17 residues. V was trimmed by 2 bases and J by 0 bases, leaving 14 bases between them. CDR3 nucleotide sequence: TGTGCCACCAGCAGAACGGTCTACCAAGATAGCAATCAGCCCCAGCATTTT. Its translation: CATSRTVYQDSNQPQHF.

The genes are TRBV19 and TRBJ2-7, with D possibly matching TRBD1 (6 bases). This CDR3 region has 14 residues. The V gene's germline CDR1 is LNHDA and CDR2 SQIVND (reference sequence). Trimming left V 7 bases short and J 6 bases short, with 19 bases between. The CDR3 region has the DNA TGTGCCAGTAAAAAGGGCAGGGGCTTAACCGAGCAGTACTTC. The encoded protein is CASKKGRGLTEQYF.

V gene TRBV6-1 combines with J gene TRBJ1-1; no clear D. Trimming took 10 bases from V and 2 from J, leaving 8 bases between them. In germline, CDR1 is MNHNS, CDR2 SASEGT. This CDR3 is 11 amino acids long. The CDR3 DNA sequence: TGTGCCACCTACTATAACACTGAAGCTTTCTTT. Translation: CATYYNTEAFF.

The rearrangement uses TRBV4-1 and TRBJ2-3; 12 bases agree with TRBD2. Looked up from germline, CDR1 is MGHRA and CDR2 is YSYEKL. This CDR3 spans 17 amino acids. J lost 7 bases, V lost 1 base, and 9 bases had no gene match. The CDR3 loop reads CASSQGSSGGEWNTQYF. The CDR3 coding sequence is TGCGCCAGCAGCCAAGGTTCTAGCGGGGGGGAATGGAATACGCAGTATTTT.

In this sample, this clone turned up a few times. The chain couples TRBV7-9 to TRBJ2-1, with D uncertain. CDR3 length: 12 residues. Looked up from germline, CDR1 is SEHNR and CDR2 is FQNEAQ (reference sequence). V was clipped by 1 base and J by 10 bases, with 8 bases between them. The CDR3 loop is CASSLVASEQFF. CDR3 bases: TGTGCCAGCAGCTTAGTGGCCTCCGAGCAGTTCTTC.

The rearrangement links TRBV6-1 to TRBJ2-7, with 8 bases aligning to TRBD1. The V gene's germline CDR1 is MNHNS and CDR2 SASEGT. V gave up 8 bases and J gave up 6 bases; unmatched junction bases: 9. The CDR3 extends over 13 amino acids. This chain's CDR3 is CASLIPDRAEQYF. CDR3 DNA sequence: TGTGCCAGCCTAATCCCGGACAGGGCCGAGCAGTACTTC.

The CDR3 nucleotides read TGTGCCAGTAGTCTTATCCCCGGACAGTCTAATTCACCCCTCCACTTT. Translated: CASSLIPGQSNSPLHF. The rearrangement joins TRBV19 to TRBJ1-6, with a possible D match to TRBD1 (6 bases). Trimming cost V 5 bases and J 6 bases, with 17 bases left between them. Germline CDR1 is LNHDA and CDR2 is SQIVND (reference sequence). CDR3 size: 16 residues. The full variable domain, rest sourced from reference TRBV19 and TRBJ1-6, is DGGITQSPKYLFRKEGQNVTLSCEQNLNHDAMYWYRQDPGQGLRLIYYSQIVNDFQKGDIAEGYSVSREKKESFPLTVTSAQKNPTAFYLCASSLIPGQSNSPLHFGNGTRLTVT.

The chain couples TRBV5-1 to TRBJ2-7; 8 bases align to TRBD1. CDR1 and CDR2 (germline): SGHRS, YFSETQ. Trimming removed 0 bases from V and 1 base from J; junction bases left unmatched: 3. The CDR3 is made up of 15 amino acids. CDR3 DNA sequence: TGCGCCAGCAGCTTGGGGACAGGGTGGTCCTACGAGCAGTACTTC. This translates into CASSLGTGWSYEQYF.

CDR3 nucleotides: TGTGCCAGCAGCGTAGAGGGACAATCAAACAATGAGCAGTTCTTC. It is translated as CASSVEGQSNNEQFF. This rearrangement joins TRBV9 to TRBJ2-1, with D possibly TRBD1 on 6 matching bases. Germline V lookup: CDR1 SGDLS, CDR2 YYNGEE. The CDR3 covers 15 residues. V was shortened by 0 bases and J by 5 bases, with 12 bases between the two germline ends.